The clone carrying this TCR beta chain was found once. Per the authors' pipeline: Nucleated cell number was recorded as an estimate derived from reference gene primer amplification. Assay: immunoSEQ multiplex PCR; the TCRdb copy retains only in-frame clones and omits some. V and J calls and clone size are copied from that table; D and trimming were computed from the DNA. The sample shows a few hundred thousand clones, approximately 87% of them seen only once. This sample was included in a study of blood T cell repertoires in COVID-19. Study context: Sites across the United States, Italy and Spain contributed samples from acute and convalescent COVID-19. In each case, the material was cDNA or gDNA derived from T cells, B-cell-depleted T cells, or PBMCs.

This clonotype was sampled from a woman in her fifties or sixties who had recovered from COVID-19. Sequenced input: peripheral blood.

The CDR3 sequence: CASSLFSASVNNEQFF. The CDR3 DNA reads as TGCGCCAGCAGCTTGTTTTCGGCTAGCGTCAACAATGAGCAGTTCTTC. The chain joins TRBV5-1 to TRBJ2-1, with D possibly matching TRBD2 (6 bases). In germline, CDR1 is SGHRS, CDR2 YFSETQ. This CDR3 is built from 16 residues. V was trimmed by 1 base and J by 5 bases, leaving 16 bases between them. Complete variable domain (other parts from reference TRBV5-1 and TRBJ2-1): KAGVTQTPRYLIKTRGQQVTLSCSPISGHRSVSWYQQTPGQGLQFLFEYFSETQRNKGNFPGRFSGRQFSNSRSEMNVSTLELGDSALYLCASSLFSASVNNEQFFGPGTRLTVL.